Below are 25 T cell receptor beta chains sequenced from a single sample in a study of post-analysis software for immune sequencing data. These TCRs are of unknown antigen specificity. Study outcomes and limitations: Compared with controls, patients had more of about five TRBV segments, including TRBV5-6, TRBV5-1 and TRBV20-1.

Presence of unique molecular identifiers characterized the TCR beta cDNA libraries. TCRdb passed the PCR reads through MiXCR, listing each CDR3 protein once. The table records more than 450,000 distinct CDR3 sequences, about 44% of them present only once. Sample: blood. Receptors were obtained from a girl aged 5 to 17 with multiple sclerosis.

This clonotype was recorded once. This chain uses TRBV19 with TRBJ2-7; D may be TRBD2 (5 bases). Trimming stripped 3 bases from V and 7 bases from J, with 13 bases between. The CDR3 spans 13 residues. CDR1 is LNHDA, CDR2 SQIVND, per germline (reference sequence). CDR3 nucleotide sequence: TGTGCCAGTAGTATTGGGAGAGCAGGAGAGCAGTACTTC. It is translated as CASSIGRAGEQYF.

This clonotype occurred a few times. V is TRBV4-1 and J is TRBJ2-6; D is possibly TRBD2 (5 bases). The V and J ends lost 0 bases and 3 bases respectively, with 12 bases between them. This CDR3 spans 17 amino acids. Looked up from germline, CDR1 is MGHRA and CDR2 is YSYEKL. The chain's CDR3 is CASSQEGGSGGANVLTF. The CDR3 DNA is TGCGCCAGCAGCCAAGAAGGTGGGAGCGGTGGGGCCAACGTCCTGACTTTC.

This rearrangement joins TRBV30 to TRBJ2-5, with 11 bases fitting TRBD2. The length of the CDR3 is 13 residues. Germline V gene data show CDR1 as GTSNPN and CDR2 as SVGIG (reference sequence). The J segment lost 9 bases and the V segment lost 4 bases, leaving 7 bases of the junction unmatched. The DNA of the CDR3 is TGTGCCTGGACGGGACTAGCGGACAGGGCCCAGTACTTC. This translates into CAWTGLADRAQYF.

This clonotype was found a few times. CDR3 loop: CASSLDQNYEQYF. CDR3 in DNA: TGTGCCAGCAGTTTGGACCAGAACTACGAGCAGTACTTC. The chain has TRBV12-3 or TRBV12-4 and TRBJ2-7; D not resolved. With 3 bases removed from V and 3 bases from J, the gap between germline ends came to 9 bases. The CDR3 has 13 amino acids.

This clonotype was recorded a few times. The chain is built from TRBV7-3 and TRBJ2-5; 9 nucleotides line up with TRBD1. The J call is in doubt because the DNA end fits TRBJ2-7 better. This CDR3 spans 13 amino acids. Germline lookup yields CDR1 SGHTA and CDR2 FQGTGA. Written as DNA, the CDR3 is TGTGCCAGCAGCTTAAGGGACAGGGCCGAGCAGTACTTC. The encoded protein is CASSLRDRAEQYF.

The chain uses TRBV6-4 and TRBJ1-1, with unresolved D. CDR3 length equals 13 residues. The V end was cut by 8 bases, the J end by 1 base, with 11 bases between. Germline CDR1 reads MRHNA; CDR2 reads SNTAGT. Here the CDR3 reads CASAPTENTEAFF. The CDR3 DNA follows: TGTGCCAGCGCCCCAACAGAGAACACTGAAGCTTTCTTT.

The chain's CDR3 is CASSGSSGDPEDTQYF. In nucleotides, the CDR3 is TGTGCCAGCAGTGGATCTAGCGGCGACCCAGAAGATACGCAGTATTTT. The chain combines TRBV27 with TRBJ2-3, with 7 bases matching TRBD2. Germline V gives CDR1 MNHEY, CDR2 SMNVEV (reference sequence). J lost 5 bases, V lost 5 bases, and 13 bases had no gene match. The CDR3 extends over 16 amino acids.

The rearrangement joins TRBV12-3 or TRBV12-4 to TRBJ2-1, with 9 bases lining up with TRBD1. Trimming took 5 bases from V and 15 from J; bases not matched to a gene: 5. The CDR3 contains 11 residues. The CDR3 loop is CASSARDRVFF. DNA for the CDR3: TGTGCCAGCAGTGCCCGGGACAGGGTGTTCTTC.

The chain links TRBV20-1 to TRBJ1-2; a possible D gene is TRBD1 (6 bases). This CDR3 has 12 amino acids. Germline V lookup: CDR1 DFQATT, CDR2 SNEGSKA (reference sequence). The V end lost 6 bases, the J end lost 5 bases, and 13 bases lay between the germline ends. CDR3 region: CSAAGQTYGYTF. The CDR3, as DNA: TGCAGTGCCGCCGGACAGACATATGGCTACACCTTC.

The V gene is TRBV20-1, the J gene TRBJ2-1, with 9 bases that match TRBD1. Trimming at V came to 3 bases and at J to 6 bases, leaving 15 bases not matched to a gene. The CDR3 is 17 amino acids. The germline V gene encodes CDR1 DFQATT and CDR2 SNEGSKA (reference sequence). CDR3 amino acids: CSASLLVTGTGTNEQFF. DNA for the CDR3: TGCAGTGCTAGTTTGCTAGTTACCGGGACAGGGACCAATGAGCAGTTCTTC.

V is TRBV5-1 and J is TRBJ2-5, with 12 bases lining up with TRBD2. The J call may be faulty, since TRBJ2-7 better matches the DNA end. The CDR3 spans 17 residues. Per the germline V gene, CDR1 is SGHRS and CDR2 is YFSETQ. The CDR3 is CASSPQLLAGGTYEQYF. CDR3 in DNA: TGCGCCAGCAGCCCCCAACTACTAGCGGGGGGAACCTACGAGCAGTACTTC.

This clonotype was observed a handful of times. The rearrangement uses TRBV12-3 or TRBV12-4 and TRBJ1-2; a possible D gene is TRBD1 (6 bases). The CDR3 has 15 residues. Trimming took 6 bases from V and 8 from J, leaving 22 bases between them. The CDR3, as DNA: TGTGCCAGCAGATACGGGACACTCCTCTGGGGAGGCTACACCTTC. Amino acids: CASRYGTLLWGGYTF.

This clonotype came up a few times. This chain joins TRBV6-1 and TRBJ1-5; D unclear. Germline V gene lookup returns CDR1 MNHNS and CDR2 SASEGT. The CDR3 is 15 residues long. The germline V and J ends were trimmed by 4 bases and 1 base, with 11 bases remaining between them. The CDR3 sequence is CASSVQRESNQPQHF. Written as DNA, the CDR3 is TGTGCCAGCAGTGTCCAAAGGGAGAGCAATCAGCCCCAGCATTTT.

V is TRBV12-3 or TRBV12-4 and J is TRBJ2-7; TRBD2 matches 8 bases. With V trimmed by 7 bases and J by 0 bases, 5 bases remained unmatched. The CDR3 has 14 amino acids. This CDR3 reads CASTISGSSYEQYF. The DNA for the CDR3 is TGTGCCAGCACCATAAGCGGGAGCTCCTACGAGCAGTACTTC.

This clonotype was picked up many times. The chain combines TRBV12-3 or TRBV12-4 with TRBJ2-7, with D perhaps TRBD2 (6 bases). Trimming took off 7 bases at V and 6 bases at J, with 19 bases between the two ends. The CDR3 is made up of 14 amino acids. For the CDR3, the DNA is TGTGCCAGCACCACGGACTATAACCGTCCCGAGCAGTACTTC. Amino acids: CASTTDYNRPEQYF.

This clonotype was counted between two and nine times. The chain has TRBV5-1 and TRBJ2-3, with 9 bases matching TRBD1. The CDR3 consists of 15 residues. The trim removed 2 bases at V and 6 bases at J, leaving 7 bases unmatched. The germline CDR1 and CDR2 sequences are SGHRS and YFSETQ. Written as DNA, the CDR3 is TGCGCCAGCAGCTTCCGGGACAGGGCCCGGGATACGCAGTATTTT. Its translation: CASSFRDRARDTQYF.

A word on this clonotype: The junction departs from the called germline gene at one end, perhaps through a read error. This chain uses TRBV5-1 with TRBJ2-5; 9 bases line up with TRBD1. The CDR3 loop spans 13 amino acids. Germline-derived CDR1 and CDR2 are SGHRS and YFSETQ. For the CDR3, the DNA is TGCGCCAGTACCGGGACAGGGAGCGAGACCCAGTGCTTC. Translation gives CASTGTGSETQCF.

For the CDR3, the DNA is TGTGCCAGCAGCTGGAAGCGGGACCAAGTATCTTTAGAGCAGTACTTC. Translation gives CASSWKRDQVSLEQYF. The chain recombines TRBV5-6 with TRBJ2-5, with TRBD2 matching over 7 bases. V dropped 3 bases and J dropped 11; count of bases not matched to a gene: 19. From germline, CDR1 is SGHDT and CDR2 YYEEEE. The CDR3 consists of 16 residues.

The chain couples TRBV6-5 to TRBJ2-3, with a tentative D call TRBD2 (6 bases). Germline V CDR1 and CDR2: MNHEY, SVGAGI. The CDR3 contains 13 residues. V was trimmed by 7 bases and J by 2 bases, leaving 10 bases between them. The CDR3, as DNA: TGTGCCAGCAAAGCGGGTGTCACAGATACGCAGTATTTT. It is translated as CASKAGVTDTQYF.

V gene TRBV20-1 combines with J gene TRBJ1-4, with unresolved D. Trimming shortened V by 0 bases and J by 0 bases, and 8 bases separated the two germline ends. The germline gives CDR1 DFQATT, CDR2 SNEGSKA (reference sequence). The CDR3 is 15 amino acids. CDR3 protein: CSARDLSTTNEKLFF. CDR3 bases: TGCAGTGCTAGAGATCTCAGTACAACTAATGAAAAACTGTTTTTT.

This clonotype has only a few counts. The V gene is TRBV12-3 or TRBV12-4, the J gene TRBJ2-1; D gene uncertain. This CDR3 region has 12 residues. Trimming took 4 bases from V and 8 from J, leaving 9 bases between them. This chain's CDR3 is CASSSTWDEQFF. Here the CDR3 DNA reads TGTGCCAGCAGTTCGACCTGGGATGAGCAGTTCTTC.

This clonotype has only a few counts. This chain connects TRBV3-1 to TRBJ2-1, with a tentative D call TRBD1 (7 bases). Trimming stripped 3 bases from V and 8 bases from J, with 17 bases between. The CDR3 length is 15 residues. CDR1 is LGHDT, CDR2 YNNKEL, per germline (reference sequence). For the CDR3, the DNA is TGTGCCAGCAGCCACGCGGGACAGTTTATTTATGAGCAGTTCTTC. This sequence encodes CASSHAGQFIYEQFF.

This clonotype was found a few times. V usage is TRBV20-1 and J usage is TRBJ1-1; 9 positions match TRBD1. V lost 1 base, J lost 3 bases, and 0 bases stayed unmatched. The germline gives CDR1 DFQATT, CDR2 SNEGSKA (reference sequence). The CDR3 sequence is 13 residues long. The CDR3 nucleotides are TGCAGTGCTAGAGGACAGGGGGACACTGAAGCTTTCTTT. Translating it yields CSARGQGDTEAFF.

The chain recombines TRBV29-1 with TRBJ1-1, with D perhaps matching TRBD1 (5 bases). The V and J ends lost 7 bases and 0 bases respectively, with 12 bases between them. The length of the CDR3 is 13 residues. Per the germline V gene, CDR1 is SQVTM and CDR2 is ANQGSEA. The CDR3 loop is CSALGPLNTEAFF. CDR3 nucleotide sequence: TGCAGCGCCCTGGGACCTTTGAACACTGAAGCTTTCTTT.

The chain has TRBV12-3 or TRBV12-4 and TRBJ2-3, with TRBD1 identical over 7 bases. Trimming at V came to 4 bases and at J to 3 bases, leaving 7 bases not matched to a gene. The CDR3 loop spans 15 amino acids. CDR3 region: CASSYPGQKTDTQYF. In DNA form, the CDR3 reads TGTGCCAGCAGTTACCCGGGACAGAAAACAGATACGCAGTATTTT.